This passage covers 30 T cell receptor beta chains from one sample sequenced in a study of T cell repertoires in cytomegalovirus infection. From the reads, TCRdb called clonotypes with MiXCR, one entry per CDR3 protein. The table shows approximately 180,000 distinct CDR3 sequences, with about 20% occurring only once. The source material was PBMCs. The receptor source for this set is a human donor in good health (CMV status not recorded). Some clones in this sample may be carry-over from other donors' samples.

In its sample, this clonotype was seen a few times. The genes are TRBV14 and TRBJ2-3; D gene uncertain. Germline V CDR1 and CDR2: SGHDN, FVKESK. Trimming pared 0 bases from V and 8 bases from J, leaving 9 bases between. The CDR3 loop spans 13 amino acids. The CDR3 here is CASSQDDSITQYF. The CDR3 DNA follows: TGTGCCAGCAGCCAAGATGATTCCATTACGCAGTATTTT.

For this clonotype: Just one base apart from a much larger clone, this may be a read error. The CDR3 nucleotides read TGTGCCAGCAGCCAACCTGGGGGGCCTCTGGGGAATGAGCAGTTCTTC. Translation: CASSQPGGPLGNEQFF. J is TRBJ2-1 and V is TRBV7-9; D tentatively fits TRBD1 or TRBD2 (6 bases each). Between the trimmed V and J ends, which lost 5 bases and 7 bases, there was a span of 21 bases. CDR3 size: 16 residues. In germline, CDR1 is SEHNR, CDR2 FQNEAQ (reference sequence).

In its sample, this clonotype was seen many times. This chain uses TRBV7-2 with TRBJ2-1; D tentatively reads TRBD1 or TRBD2 (5 bases each). The length of the CDR3 is 16 residues. Germline V gene data show CDR1 as SGHTA and CDR2 as FQGNSA. With 5 bases removed from V and 2 bases from J, the gap between germline ends came to 16 bases. CDR3 in amino acids: CASSTRGAGAYNEQFF. The CDR3 DNA reads TGTGCCAGCAGCACCAGAGGGGCTGGGGCCTACAATGAGCAGTTCTTC.

Ten or more counts support this clonotype. The chain recombines TRBV7-2 with TRBJ1-1; TRBD1 is a possible D gene (6 bases). The CDR3 runs to 13 residues. Trimming took off 5 bases at V and 6 bases at J, with 13 bases between the two ends. CDR1 SGHTA and CDR2 FQGNSA come from the germline V gene. The CDR3 DNA follows: TGTGCCAGCAGCCACAGTTGGGGGCCTGAAGCTTTCTTT. It encodes CASSHSWGPEAFF.

Ten or more counts support this clonotype. The rearrangement links TRBV7-2 to TRBJ2-1; weak D call: TRBD1 (5 bases). V gave up 0 bases and J gave up 7 bases, with 13 bases separating them. The CDR3 covers 15 residues. Germline CDR1 SGHTA, CDR2 FQGNSA. The DNA for the CDR3 is TGTGCCAGCAGCTTAGCGATTGTGACAGCGAATGAGCAGTTCTTC. It translates to CASSLAIVTANEQFF.

Here the CDR3 reads CSARPSDRGASSYNSPLHF. The CDR3 nucleotides are TGCAGTGCTAGACCATCAGACAGAGGGGCCAGCTCCTATAATTCACCCCTCCACTTT. The genes are TRBV20-1 and TRBJ1-6; D is possibly TRBD1 (5 bases). The CDR3 contains 19 residues. Germline V gene lookup returns CDR1 DFQATT and CDR2 SNEGSKA (reference sequence). V was trimmed by 2 bases and J by 0 bases, leaving 20 bases between them.

This clonotype was detected only a few times. The chain carries TRBV4-2 and TRBJ1-5, with TRBD1 matching 8 bases. The V gene's germline CDR1 is LGHNA and CDR2 YNFKEQ. J lost 2 bases, V lost 1 base, and 4 bases had no gene match. The CDR3 totals 16 residues. CDR3 nucleotide sequence: TGTGCCAGCAGCCAAGCGACAGGGGTCGGCAATCAGCCCCAGCATTTT. Its translation: CASSQATGVGNQPQHF.

There are many counts of this clonotype. Written as DNA, the CDR3 is TGTGCCAGCAGTTTGCTAGCGGGGGGACCCTACGAGCAGTACTTC. This codes for CASSLLAGGPYEQYF. This chain connects TRBV7-8 to TRBJ2-7; 11 bases line up with TRBD2. Unmatched junction bases numbered 6, after V lost 6 bases and J lost 2 bases. This CDR3 spans 15 amino acids. Germline V CDR1 and CDR2: SGHVS, FQNEAQ.

The genes are TRBV7-2 and TRBJ1-4; 9 bases align to TRBD1. Germline assignment: CDR1 SGHTA and CDR2 FQGNSA. CDR3 length equals 16 residues. V shed 5 bases, J shed 7 bases, and the junction held 11 bases outside the gene matches. The CDR3, as DNA: TGTGCCAGCAGCCTTTGGTGGGACAGGGCAACTGAAAAACTGTTTTTT. This translates into CASSLWWDRATEKLFF.

This clonotype was recorded a few times. The V call is TRBV6-6, the J call TRBJ1-5, with D maybe TRBD1 (5 bases). V dropped 6 bases and J dropped 3 bases, with 12 bases sitting between them. Germline CDR1 and CDR2: MNHNY and SVGAGI (reference sequence). The CDR3 is made up of 14 amino acids. CDR3 bases: TGTGCCAGCAGGCAGGGCAGGAACAATCAGCCCCAGCATTTT. It is translated as CASRQGRNNQPQHF.

This clonotype occurred a few times. V and J are TRBV7-8 and TRBJ2-1; D is perhaps TRBD1 (5 bases). Germline-derived CDR1 and CDR2 are SGHVS and FQNEAQ. The V gene lost 0 bases and the J gene lost 2 bases, with 14 bases spanning the gap. CDR3 length equals 17 residues. CDR3 DNA: TGTGCCAGCAGCTTAGCGATAGGGGATGGGCCCTACAATGAGCAGTTCTTC. It encodes CASSLAIGDGPYNEQFF.

In this sample, this clonotype turned up many times. The CDR3 sequence is CASSLPGTGTTGELFF. CDR3 nucleotides: TGTGCCAGCAGCTTACCCGGGACAGGGACCACCGGGGAGCTGTTTTTT. The chain links TRBV7-8 to TRBJ2-2, with 9 bases lining up with TRBD1. After removal of 2 bases from V and 4 bases from J, the junction contained 5 bases not matched to a gene. The CDR3 is made up of 16 amino acids. Germline loops: CDR1 SGHVS, CDR2 FQNEAQ.

This clonotype was detected a few times. This chain uses TRBV28 with TRBJ1-1, with D unresolved. CDR1 and CDR2 from the germline V gene are MDHEN and SYDVKM. The CDR3 is made up of 13 amino acids. V dropped 5 bases and J dropped 1 base, with 8 bases sitting between them. As DNA, the CDR3 is TGTGCCAGCAGTCACCGCCGGAACACTGAAGCTTTCTTT. Encoded protein: CASSHRRNTEAFF. Based on the CDR3 plus reference TRBV28 and TRBJ1-1, the full variable domain is DVKVTQSSRYLVKRTGEKVFLECVQDMDHENMFWYRQDPGLGLRLIYFSYDVKMKEKGDIPEGYSVSREKKERFSLILESASTNQTSMYLCASSHRRNTEAFFGQGTRLTVV.

This clonotype was found a few times. CDR3 in DNA: TGTGCCAGCAGCTTAACTCAGCAGGCTGAAGCTTTCTTT. Translating it yields CASSLTQQAEAFF. The rearrangement links TRBV7-9 to TRBJ1-1, with unresolved D. CDR1 is SEHNR and CDR2 is FQNEAQ in the germline V gene (reference sequence). V lost 2 bases to trimming and J lost 6 bases, with 10 bases between them. The CDR3 spans 13 residues.

This clonotype was counted at least ten times. The chain combines TRBV7-9 with TRBJ2-1, with D tentatively TRBD2 (6 bases). V was clipped by 1 base and J by 1 base, with 17 bases between them. Germline CDR1 reads SEHNR; CDR2 reads FQNEAQ (reference sequence). The CDR3 runs to 18 residues. The CDR3 loop is CASSLVRGLTQSYNEQFF. The CDR3 DNA reads as TGTGCCAGCAGCTTAGTGAGGGGACTGACCCAGTCCTACAATGAGCAGTTCTTC. Using reference TRBV7-9 and TRBJ2-1 for the parts outside the CDR3, the full variable domain is DTGVSQNPRHKITKRGQNVTFRCDPISEHNRLYWYRQTLGQGPEFLTYFQNEAQLEKSRLLSDRFSAERPKGSFSTLEIQRTEQGDSAMYLCASSLVRGLTQSYNEQFFGPGTRLTVL.

There are many counts of this clonotype. V usage is TRBV11-2 and J usage is TRBJ1-6, with 9 bases fitting TRBD1. The CDR3 is 14 residues long. Looked up from germline, CDR1 is SGHAT and CDR2 is FQNNGV. With V trimmed by 5 bases and J by 10 bases, 6 bases remained unmatched. CDR3 DNA: TGTGCCAGCAGCCGGGACAGGGTAGGGTCACCCCTCCACTTT. Amino acid sequence: CASSRDRVGSPLHF.

The chain joins TRBV12-3 or TRBV12-4 to TRBJ1-3, with D maybe TRBD1 (5 bases). V shed 1 base and J shed 2 bases, with 12 bases lying between them. This CDR3 has 16 amino acids. The CDR3 DNA reads as TGTGCCAGCAGTTTAGACCCCCCAGGGACTGGAAACACCATATATTTT. Residues: CASSLDPPGTGNTIYF.

This clonotype was picked up many times. This chain uses TRBV11-2 with TRBJ2-1; 14 bases are shared with TRBD2. This CDR3 region has 17 residues. The germline V gene encodes CDR1 SGHAT and CDR2 FQNNGV. With 5 bases clipped from V and 0 bases from J, the junction kept 3 bases outside the gene matches. CDR3 in amino acids: CASSTGTSGSSYNEQFF. DNA for the CDR3: TGTGCCAGCAGCACCGGGACTAGCGGGAGCTCCTACAATGAGCAGTTCTTC.

The V gene is TRBV5-6, the J gene TRBJ1-2; D might be TRBD1 (6 bases). The CDR3 consists of 12 residues. Trimming removed 4 bases at V and 2 bases at J, with 6 bases between. Germline V gene sequence: CDR1 SGHDT, CDR2 YYEEEE. CDR3 DNA: TGTGCCAGCAGCGGACAGAACTATGGCTACACCTTC. Its translation is CASSGQNYGYTF.

J is TRBJ2-7 and V is TRBV7-2; D call uncertain. V dropped 3 bases and J dropped 4 bases, with 4 bases sitting between them. Germline V gene lookup returns CDR1 SGHTA and CDR2 FQGNSA. This CDR3 has 11 residues. DNA for the CDR3: TGTGCCAGCAGCTTCCAATACGAGCAGTACTTC. Translated: CASSFQYEQYF.

Turning to this clonotype: In this CDR3 the conserved last residue, phenylalanine or tryptophan, is missing, so a read error is likely. This chain uses TRBV7-6 with TRBJ2-1; D unresolved. This CDR3 has 13 amino acids. The ends were cut back, 3 bases at V and 5 bases at J, with 8 bases in the middle. Germline values: CDR1 SGHVS, CDR2 FNYEAQ. The CDR3 loop is CASSFSRDNEQFV. DNA for the CDR3: TGTGCCAGCAGCTTTTCTAGAGACAATGAGCAGTTCGTC.

This chain joins TRBV7-6 and TRBJ1-1; no clear D gene. The CDR3 contains 13 residues. V lost 5 bases and J lost 1, with 8 bases in between. Germline CDR1 is SGHVS and CDR2 is FNYEAQ. DNA for the CDR3: TGTGCCAGCAGCGCAGAACAGAACACTGAAGCTTTCTTT. Translated, it gives CASSAEQNTEAFF.

This clonotype has ten or more counts. The rearrangement joins TRBV7-8 to TRBJ2-7; 14 bases line up with TRBD2. Germline V gene lookup returns CDR1 SGHVS and CDR2 FQNEAQ. This CDR3 comprises 15 residues. With 5 bases clipped from V and 2 bases from J, the junction kept 2 bases outside the gene matches. The CDR3 spells CASSKGLAGAYEQYF. The CDR3 DNA reads TGTGCCAGCAGCAAGGGACTAGCGGGAGCCTACGAGCAGTACTTC.

This clonotype was seen repeatedly, ten times or more. CDR3 coding DNA: TGTGCCAGCAGTTTAACGGGGAGGAGCAATCAGCCCCAGCATTTT. Protein sequence: CASSLTGRSNQPQHF. The chain is built from TRBV12-3 or TRBV12-4 and TRBJ1-5, with D hard to call. V was clipped by 2 bases and J by 1 base, with 9 bases between them. CDR3 length equals 15 residues.

This sequence joins TRBV27 and TRBJ2-2; D is possibly TRBD1 (6 bases). The CDR3 extends over 15 amino acids. The V gene lost 5 bases and the J gene lost 6 bases, with 16 bases spanning the gap. The germline V gene encodes CDR1 MNHEY and CDR2 SMNVEV (reference sequence). The chain's CDR3 is CASSITQGNAGELFF. In DNA, the CDR3 is TGTGCCAGCAGTATCACACAGGGTAACGCCGGGGAGCTGTTTTTT.

This clonotype was counted only a few times. The chain couples TRBV28 to TRBJ2-7; the D gene could be TRBD1 or TRBD2 (5 bases each). The V gene's germline CDR1 is MDHEN and CDR2 SYDVKM. V was shortened by 4 bases and J by 5 bases, with 21 bases between the two germline ends. The CDR3 is 16 residues long. Here the CDR3 reads CASSSPRAGIGNEQYF. CDR3 DNA sequence: TGTGCCAGCAGTTCTCCCCGGGCAGGGATCGGGAACGAGCAGTACTTC.

The sample holds a few counts of this clonotype. V gene TRBV7-8 combines with J gene TRBJ1-4, with 9 bases aligning to TRBD1. V trimming: 4 bases; J trimming: 8 bases; junction bases outside the gene matches: 5. Germline-derived CDR1 and CDR2 are SGHVS and FQNEAQ. CDR3 length: 14 amino acids. As DNA, the CDR3 is TGTGCCAGCAGCTCCCGGGACAGGGACGAAAAACTGTTTTTT. This sequence encodes CASSSRDRDEKLFF.

The chain recombines TRBV4-1 with TRBJ2-1; 12 bases line up with TRBD2. This CDR3 has 15 residues. Trimming took 8 bases from V and 2 from J; bases not matched to a gene: 4. The germline gives CDR1 MGHRA, CDR2 YSYEKL. The CDR3 is CASRRLAGAYNEQFF. The DNA of the CDR3 is TGCGCCAGCCGTAGACTAGCGGGAGCCTACAATGAGCAGTTCTTC.

Points on this clonotype: The junction differs from germline at one of its ends, possibly a read error. Written as DNA, the CDR3 is TGTGACAGCAGTCGCGAGGGTCCATATAATTCACCCCTCCACTTT. Translated, it gives CDSSREGPYNSPLHF. This sequence joins TRBV27 and TRBJ1-6; D is unclear. The CDR3 sequence is 15 residues long. Germline CDR1 and CDR2: MNHEY and SMNVEV (reference sequence).

As regards this clonotype: This sequence may be a read error, since a much larger clone differs from it by one base. The V call is TRBV12-3 or TRBV12-4, the J call TRBJ2-7; D is perhaps TRBD1 (6 bases). The CDR3 is 14 residues long. The CDR3 DNA reads as TGTGCCACCAGTTCTAGAGGCAGGGGTGAAGAGCAGTACTTC. This codes for CATSSRGRGEEQYF.